The rows below give T cell receptor beta chains drawn from one sample of a study of T cell changes during pregnancy in multiple sclerosis. Only in-frame clones appear in the TCRdb table, and some are missing; sequencing was by immunoSEQ multiplex PCR. The sample gives roughly 40,000 clones, roughly 92% of which show up once; approximately 0.81% is in the top ten. The input for sequencing was CD4+ T cells from peripheral blood mononuclear cells, taken before pregnancy. Receptor source: a female donor with multiple sclerosis, enrolled in a pregnancy study. Each CDR3 is given with its conserved first and last residue. The order of the fields is clone size, CDR3 length, D gene, V gene, J gene, CDR3 DNA, CDR3 protein. The D gene is left open where the match is weak. Rows give clone size only sometimes, using once, few, many, or a class for an expanded clone.

-	12	-	TRBV28	TRBJ1-5	TGTGCCAGCCGTCCTAGGGGGCAGCCCCAGCATTTT	CASRPRGQPQHF
-	13	TRBD1	TRBV6-1	TRBJ1-5	TGTGCCAGCAGGGGACAGGGGGCTCAGCCCCAGCATTTT	CASRGQGAQPQHF
-	16	TRBD2	TRBV2	TRBJ2-3	TGTGCCAGCAGTAGTACCGGGACTAGTAGCACAGATACGCAGTATTTT	CASSSTGTSSTDTQYF
-	14	TRBD1	TRBV10-3	TRBJ2-7	TGTGCCATTACCCCAGGGGGAAACTCCTACGAGCAGTACTTC	CAITPGGNSYEQYF
-	12	-	TRBV29-1	TRBJ2-2	TGCAGTGCGCGGCTGAACACCGGGGAGCTGTTTTTT	CSARLNTGELFF
-	17	TRBD1	TRBV11-3	TRBJ2-2	TGTGCCAGCAGCTTCGAAGCCGGGACAGCAGGCACCGGGGAGCTGTTTTTT	CASSFEAGTAGTGELFF
-	16	TRBD2	TRBV10-3	TRBJ2-7	TGTGCCATCAGTGTCGTTAGCGGGGCAAGCTCCTACGAGCAGTACTTC	CAISVVSGASSYEQYF
-	14	TRBD1	TRBV10-3	TRBJ2-5	TGTGCCATCAGTCCCGGGACAGGGGTAAAGACCCAGTACTTC	CAISPGTGVKTQYF
-	13	-	TRBV5-4	TRBJ1-1	TGTGCCAGCACCACAGAAGCGAACACTGAAGCTTTCTTT	CASTTEANTEAFF
-	15	-	TRBV9	TRBJ2-3	TGTGCCAGCAGCGTAGGATGGACTAGCACAGATACGCAGTATTTT	CASSVGWTSTDTQYF
-	20	-	TRBV18	TRBJ2-2	TGTGCCAGCTCACCACGCGCAACGGCGGGGACTCGCGCGAACACCGGGGAGCTGTTTTTT	CASSPRATAGTRANTGELFF
few	15	-	TRBV7-2	TRBJ2-3	TGTGCCAGCTCTCTCTTGGCGGGGCCCACAGATACGCAGTATTTT	CASSLLAGPTDTQYF
-	12	-	TRBV19	TRBJ1-2	TGTGCCAGTAGTAAGAAAGGGGGTGGCTACACCTTC	CASSKKGGGYTF
-	16	TRBD1	TRBV6-5	TRBJ2-1	TGTGCCAGCAGTTATTCCGGGACAGGGGTCAGCAATGAGCAGTTCTTC	CASSYSGTGVSNEQFF
once	14	TRBD1	TRBV5-4	TRBJ2-5	TGTGCCAGCAGCCTGGACAGGGCCCAAGAGACCCAGTACTTC	CASSLDRAQETQYF
-	15	-	TRBV5-1	TRBJ2-7	TGCGCCAGCAGTGGAGGGATCCGGAGCTCCTACGAGCAGTACTTC	CASSGGIRSSYEQYF
-	16	-	TRBV27	TRBJ1-6	TGTGCCAGCAGTCCGAACTGGGACATCACCCTGGCACCCCTCCACTTT	CASSPNWDITLAPLHF
-	13	-	TRBV30	TRBJ2-1	TGTGCCTGGAGTAGCGGACCCTACAATGAGCAGTTCTTC	CAWSSGPYNEQFF
-	15	TRBD1	TRBV19	TRBJ1-1	TGTGCCAGCCGCCGGGACAGGGTTATGAACACTGAAGCTTTCTTT	CASRRDRVMNTEAFF
-	16	-	TRBV2	TRBJ1-5	TGTGCCAGCAGTGAAGAATTAGCGGGGGCTATGGAGCCCCAGCATTTT	CASSEELAGAMEPQHF
-	16	TRBD1	TRBV29-1	TRBJ2-2	TGCAGCGTCGCATCAATGACCGGGACAGGGACCGGGGAGCTGTTTTTT	CSVASMTGTGTGELFF
few	14	TRBD1	TRBV6-5	TRBJ2-7	TGTGCCAGCAGTTACCACGGGACAGGGGGTGAGCAGTACTTC	CASSYHGTGGEQYF
-	15	TRBD1	TRBV28	TRBJ2-1	TGTGCCAGCATGGGACGGGACAGCTCCTACAATGAGCAGTTCTTC	CASMGRDSSYNEQFF
few	15	-	TRBV9	TRBJ2-2	TGTGCCAGCAGCGTAGAGGCTAGCAAGACCGGGGAGCTGTTTTTT	CASSVEASKTGELFF
-	14	TRBD1	TRBV9	TRBJ2-1	TGTGCCAGCAGCGGATTAGGTATGGGGACAGTTAAGTTCTTC	CASSGLGMGTVKFF
-	17	TRBD1	TRBV5-1	TRBJ2-1	TGCGCCAGCAGCCCTCATACCGGGACAGGGATCTACAATGAGCAGTTCTTC	CASSPHTGTGIYNEQFF
-	16	TRBD1	TRBV4-1	TRBJ2-5	TGCGCCAGCAGCCCGGGACAGGGTTCGGGATGGGAGACCCAGTACTTC	CASSPGQGSGWETQYF
-	16	TRBD2	TRBV2	TRBJ2-1	TGTGCCAGCAGTCCAACTAGCGGGACCTCCTACAATGAGCAGTTCTTC	CASSPTSGTSYNEQFF
-	11	-	TRBV30	TRBJ2-7	TGTGCCTGGGGTCGGGTCTACGAGCAGTACTTC	CAWGRVYEQYF
-	17	-	TRBV2	TRBJ2-4	TGTGCCAGCAGTGAGGTGAGGGGAGGTCTAGCCAAAAACATTCAGTACTTC	CASSEVRGGLAKNIQYF
-	13	-	TRBV11-2	TRBJ2-1	TGTGCCAGCACCCCCTTCGGCGGTAATGAGCAGTTCTTC	CASTPFGGNEQFF
few	20	-	TRBV5-1	TRBJ1-1	TGCGCCAGCAGCTTGTCTACAATTCTAACCAGGAAGATGGGGAACACTGAAGCTTTCTTT	CASSLSTILTRKMGNTEAFF
-	14	TRBD1	TRBV5-1	TRBJ2-7	TGCGCCAGCAGCGTGACAGGGGCGGCCTACGAGCAGTACTTC	CASSVTGAAYEQYF
-	16	-	TRBV28	TRBJ1-5	TGTGCCAGCAGTGCCCATACAGGGACGGGCAATCAGCCCCAGCATTTT	CASSAHTGTGNQPQHF
-	15	TRBD1	TRBV9	TRBJ1-2	TGTGCCAGCACCTCAGGCGGACAGGGGAGGAATGGCTACACCTTC	CASTSGGQGRNGYTF
-	14	-	TRBV7-9	TRBJ2-1	TGTGCCAGCAGCCCGGGACTTCCCCGCAATGAGCAGTTCTTC	CASSPGLPRNEQFF
-	14	-	TRBV27	TRBJ1-2	TGTGCCAGCAGGCGACAGGCCAGGGGCTATGGCTACACCTTC	CASRRQARGYGYTF
-	13	-	TRBV9	TRBJ2-2	TGTGCCAGCAGCATGACGGGCACCGGGGAGCTGTTTTTT	CASSMTGTGELFF
-	16	-	TRBV5-1	TRBJ2-2	TGCGCCAGCAGCTTGTGGGGGGAAACGAACACCGGGGAGCTGTTTTTT	CASSLWGETNTGELFF
-	20	TRBD1	TRBV27	TRBJ1-2	TGTGCCAGCAGTTCGAGACAGGGATGGTCCTACCGCAAGGCCAACTATGGCTACACCTTC	CASSSRQGWSYRKANYGYTF
-	15	TRBD1	TRBV15	TRBJ2-2	TGTGCCACCAGCAGGACAGGGGACGGCACCGGGGAGCTGTTTTTT	CATSRTGDGTGELFF
-	21	-	TRBV5-1	TRBJ2-1	TGCGCCAGCAGCTTGCTAACGGGGACAACGGGACTAACCCGCTCCTACAATGAGCAGTTCTTC	CASSLLTGTTGLTRSYNEQFF
few	13	TRBD1	TRBV7-9	TRBJ1-2	TGTGCCAGCAGTCCCGACAGGGACTATGGCTACACCTTC	CASSPDRDYGYTF
-	10	-	TRBV28	TRBJ1-2	TGTGCCAGCCGCAGAGGAGGCTACACCTTC	CASRRGGYTF